A selection of T cell receptor beta chains follows, all from one sample in a study of blood T cell repertoires in COVID-19. Libraries were prepared by immunoSEQ multiplex PCR; TCRdb keeps only in-frame clonotypes and omits some of them. The data hold about 63,000 clones, with 79% observed a single time. Sequencing used peripheral blood. These receptors came from a human donor in a cohort sampled during active COVID-19. Both conserved end residues are part of each CDR3. Fields, in order: V gene, D gene, J gene, CDR3 DNA, CDR3 protein. A D gene is named only where the DNA matches it firmly.

>TRBV6-6|TRBD2|TRBJ2-7
TGTGCCAGCAGCCCGGGGGGGGAGCAGTACTTC
CASSPGGEQYF
>TRBV5-1|TRBD2|TRBJ2-7
TGCGCCAGCAGCTTGGAGGCGGGAGGGAAGAACGGCCTTCACGAGCAGTACTTC
CASSLEAGGKNGLHEQYF
>TRBV27|TRBD1|TRBJ1-5
TGTGCCAGCAGTTTTCGAGTGCCCACAGGGGGCCGGGGTCAGCCCCAGCATTTT
CASSFRVPTGGRGQPQHF
>TRBV6-5|-|TRBJ1-6
TGTGCCAGCACCGGACAGTTGAATAATTCACCCCTCCACTTT
CASTGQLNNSPLHF
>TRBV4-2|TRBD1|TRBJ1-1
TGTGCCAGCAGCCAAGATAGGGGACAGGGGATAACTGAAGCTTTCTTT
CASSQDRGQGITEAFF
>TRBV7-9|-|TRBJ1-3
TGTGCCAGCAGCTTACGGAGCTCTGGAAACACCATATATTTT
CASSLRSSGNTIYF
>TRBV19|-|TRBJ2-7
TGTGCCAGTAGTATAGGGGCGACCTACGAGCAGTACTTC
CASSIGATYEQYF
>TRBV11-2|-|TRBJ2-1
TGTGCCAGCAGCTTAGATGCCAGGGACTTTAGACCCTACAATGAGCAGTTCTTC
CASSLDARDFRPYNEQFF
>TRBV6-4|TRBD2|TRBJ2-1
TGTGCCAGCAGTGACAGGTTCGGGAGGGCCCCTTATGAGCAGTTCTTC
CASSDRFGRAPYEQFF
>TRBV5-1|-|TRBJ2-5
TGCGCCAGCAGCGGAACAGGGCTTGAGACCCAGTACTTC
CASSGTGLETQYF
>TRBV18|TRBD2|TRBJ2-6
TGTGCCAGCTCACCCCGAGGCCCGGGGGGAACTGGGGCCAACGTCCTGACTTTC
CASSPRGPGGTGANVLTF
>TRBV11-2|-|TRBJ2-5
TGTGCCAGCAGCTTACACCCTGGGGGCCGGGAGACCCAGTACTTC
CASSLHPGGRETQYF
>TRBV12-3/TRBV12-4|-|TRBJ2-5
TGTGCCAGCAGTTTGACAGGGAGGGAGACCCAGTACTTC
CASSLTGRETQYF
>TRBV6-5|-|TRBJ2-3
TGTGCCAGCAGTCTCGGGTCGCCCAATACAGATACGCAGTATTTT
CASSLGSPNTDTQYF